The subject of this entry is one TCR beta chain. Losses at the gene ends were 2 bases for V and 8 bases for J; bases not matched to a gene: 3. The CDR3 sequence is 12 residues long. Looked up from germline, CDR1 is SGHTS and CDR2 is YDEGEE. This entry comes from a study of blood T cell repertoires in COVID-19. Across the whole study: Samples of COVID-19 (acute and convalescent) were obtained from the United States, Italy and Spain. From T cells, B-cell-depleted T cells, or PBMCs came the material, which was cDNA or gDNA.

Clinical history as reported by participants underpinned cohort assignment. The recovered donors of Cohort 3 showed two negative PCRs, clearance, or symptom resolution. Profiling relied on immunoSEQ multiplex PCR, and the TCRdb table lists in-frame clones only, not all of them. Of about 310,000 clones in the sample, roughly nine tenths were seen once. This rearrangement joins TRBV5-8 to TRBJ1-1; TRBD1 agrees at 7 bases. The sequenced sample consisted of PBMCs or T cells enriched from blood (not recorded which). The TCR sequence derives from a woman in her 30s who had recovered from COVID-19. As DNA, the CDR3 is TGTGCCAGCAGCTTCTGGACAGGAGAAGCTTTCTTT. It is translated as CASSFWTGEAFF.